This is a list of T cell receptor beta chains from one sample in a study of radiation and T cells in renal cell carcinoma. The table came from immunoSEQ multiplex PCR; TCRdb's copy has only in-frame clones and leaves some out. The table lists 120,000 to 150,000 clones, roughly 90% of them singletons. Sequencing was performed on blood, taken from a patient whose treatment included radiotherapy and nephrectomy. Source of these receptors: a woman in her forties or fifties with renal cell carcinoma. The CDR3 runs from the conserved cysteine through the conserved F or W. Fields, in order: D gene, J gene, V gene, clone size, CDR3 DNA, CDR3 protein. D genes are given only for firm matches. The size field is filled for only some rows; it gives once, few, many or a size class.

>NA|TRBJ1-2|TRBV7-2|NA
TGTGCCAGCAGCTTAGGGCCGGACCACCTCATCTTC
CASSLGPDHLIF
>NA|TRBJ2-3|TRBV28|NA
TGTGCCAGCAGCGTAAACACAGATACGCAGTATTTT
CASSVNTDTQYF
>NA|TRBJ1-3|TRBV30|once
TGTGCCTGGAGTGTTCGTGGCGGGGCTGGAAACACCATATATTTT
CAWSVRGGAGNTIYF
>NA|TRBJ2-7|TRBV9|once
TGTGCCAGCAGCGTAGTTGAGGATTCGGACGAGCAGTACTTC
CASSVVEDSDEQYF
>TRBD1|TRBJ2-1|TRBV5-4|NA
TGTGCCAGCAAATCAGGGACAGACAATGAGCAGTTCTTC
CASKSGTDNEQFF
>TRBD2|TRBJ2-1|TRBV5-1|NA
TGCGCCAGCAGGCTAGCGGCGGACAATGAGCAGTTCTTC
CASRLAADNEQFF
>TRBD2|TRBJ2-4|TRBV6-6|NA
TGTGCCAGCAGTCTCGGACTAGCGGTGGGCAAAAACATTCAGTACTTC
CASSLGLAVGKNIQYF
>TRBD2|TRBJ2-3|TRBV29-1|NA
TGCAGCGTTGTTTTAGCGGGGGGTACCACAGATACGCAGTATTTT
CSVVLAGGTTDTQYF
>TRBD2|TRBJ2-2|TRBV7-2|NA
TGTGCCAGCAGCTTAAATAGCGGGGGGGCCACCGGGGAGCTGTTTTTT
CASSLNSGGATGELFF
>TRBD1|TRBJ1-2|TRBV19|NA
TGTGCCAGTAGTATTGAACAGGGGCCCTATGGCTACACCTTC
CASSIEQGPYGYTF
>NA|TRBJ2-5|TRBV29-1|NA
TGCAGTGCCTATAGCGGCTATCGAGGGGAGACCCAGTACTTC
CSAYSGYRGETQYF
>NA|TRBJ1-1|TRBV5-6|NA
TGTGCCAGCAGCTCCACAGGGAGGGGGAACACTGAAGCTTTCTTT
CASSSTGRGNTEAFF
>NA|TRBJ2-3|TRBV5-1|once
TGCGCCAGCAGAAGGTGGGATACGCAGTATTTT
CASRRWDTQYF
>NA|TRBJ2-2|TRBV9|NA
TGTGCCAGCAGCCTAGTGGGGTCGGCCGGGGAGCTGTTTTTT
CASSLVGSAGELFF
>NA|TRBJ2-7|TRBV18|NA
TGTGCCAGCTCTCAGGGATTCGGGGGCTACGAGCAGTACTTC
CASSQGFGGYEQYF
>NA|TRBJ1-4|TRBV18|NA
TGTGCCAGCTCACCTTCTCCGTGTTGTACTAATGAAAAACTGTTTTTT
CASSPSPCCTNEKLFF
>NA|TRBJ1-1|TRBV7-2|NA
TGTGCCAGCAGCTTAGGGACAGTGAACACTGAAGCTTTCTTT
CASSLGTVNTEAFF
>NA|TRBJ2-3|TRBV10-2|NA
TGCGCCAGCAGTGAGAAGAGTCTCAATACGCAGTATTTT
CASSEKSLNTQYF
>TRBD1|TRBJ2-7|TRBV19|NA
TGTGCCAGTAGTATTCGGGACAGAGCGCACTACGAGCAGTACTTC
CASSIRDRAHYEQYF
>NA|TRBJ1-6|TRBV13|NA
TGTGCCAGCAGACTACCCTCTGGGTCCTCACCCCTCCACTTT
CASRLPSGSSPLHF
>NA|TRBJ2-3|TRBV6-5|NA
TGTGCCAGCAGTTACCATGGTTTTACAGATACGCAGTATTTT
CASSYHGFTDTQYF
>NA|TRBJ1-1|TRBV9|few
TGTGCCAGCAGCTCTTTCAGCACTGAAGCTTTCTTT
CASSSFSTEAFF
>TRBD1|TRBJ1-6|TRBV19|NA
TGTGCCAGTAGTACTACAGGGGGCTTCAATTCACCCCTCCACTTT
CASSTTGGFNSPLHF
>TRBD2|TRBJ2-2|TRBV28|NA
TGTGCCAGCAGTTTATTTACTAGCGGGAGGGGGAACACCGGGGAGCTGTTTTTT
CASSLFTSGRGNTGELFF
>NA|TRBJ1-4|TRBV28|NA
TGTGCCAGCAGAAGGCCGGGACATCTTAATGAAAAACTGTTTTTT
CASRRPGHLNEKLFF
>NA|TRBJ2-3|TRBV19|few
TGTGCCAGTAGCCTCTCCCAGATAGAGGATACGCAGTATTTT
CASSLSQIEDTQYF
>NA|TRBJ2-7|TRBV7-2|NA
TGTGCCAGCAGCTTAGGTAGGTTCTACGAGCAGTACTTC
CASSLGRFYEQYF
>TRBD1|TRBJ1-4|TRBV4-1|NA
TGCGCCAGCAGCCAAGCGAACAGGGGCCGTGAAAAACTGTTTTTT
CASSQANRGREKLFF
>TRBD1|TRBJ1-3|TRBV27|NA
TGTGCCAGCAGTTTATCCGACAGGGGGCTTGGAAACACCATATATTTT
CASSLSDRGLGNTIYF
>NA|TRBJ2-3|TRBV9|NA
TGTGCCAGCACCGCTGGGGTGGGGCGAACGGATACGCAGTATTTT
CASTAGVGRTDTQYF
>TRBD2|TRBJ2-1|TRBV5-1|NA
TGCGCCAGCAGCTTGGACGGGGGGTCGTACAATGAGCAGTTCTTC
CASSLDGGSYNEQFF
>NA|TRBJ2-1|TRBV19|NA
TGTGCCAGTAAGAAGGACTTAGAACGGGCTGAGCAGTTCTTC
CASKKDLERAEQFF
>NA|TRBJ1-1|TRBV30|NA
TGTGCCTGGAGTACACAGGCGCTAGCCACTGAAGCTTTCTTT
CAWSTQALATEAFF
>TRBD1|TRBJ2-7|TRBV5-4|once
TGTGCCAGCAGCTTGAGCCGGGACAGATCCTACGAGCAGTACTTC
CASSLSRDRSYEQYF
>NA|TRBJ1-2|TRBV7-9|NA
TGTGCCAGCAGCTTAGAATTCAGGGAGCTCTATGGCTACACCTTC
CASSLEFRELYGYTF
>NA|TRBJ1-5|TRBV27|NA
TGTGCCAGCAGTTTCGGTGGGACCACGGCCCAGCATTTT
CASSFGGTTAQHF
>TRBD1|TRBJ1-1|TRBV9|NA
TGTGCCAGCAGCCCGGGACAGGGAGCCAAAGCGCCGAGGTCGGCTTTCTTT
CASSPGQGAKAPRSAFF
>NA|TRBJ2-3|TRBV7-2|NA
TGTGCCAGCAGAGCAGGGGGGGCCAGGGTAGATACGCAGTATTTT
CASRAGGARVDTQYF
>NA|TRBJ2-7|TRBV7-2|few
TGTGCCAGCAGCTTACGAGGGCCCCAAAACGAGCAGTACTTC
CASSLRGPQNEQYF
>TRBD2|TRBJ2-1|TRBV2|NA
TGTGCCAGCAGTGAAAGACTAGCGGCTGGCAATGAGCAGTTCTTC
CASSERLAAGNEQFF
>NA|TRBJ1-1|TRBV5-4|NA
TGTGCCAGCAGCCAGATGGACGGAGAGGGCACTGAAGCTTTCTTT
CASSQMDGEGTEAFF
>NA|TRBJ1-2|TRBV25-1|NA
TGTGCCAGCAGTGTTGACTATGGCTACACCTTC
CASSVDYGYTF
>NA|TRBJ1-3|TRBV19|NA
TGTGCCAGCAGACCAAACTCTGGAAACACCATATATTTT
CASRPNSGNTIYF
>TRBD2|TRBJ2-7|TRBV7-2|NA
TGTGCCAGCAGCTACGGACTAGCGGGGGGAACCTACGAGCAGTACTTC
CASSYGLAGGTYEQYF
>TRBD2|TRBJ2-7|TRBV6-1|NA
TGTGCCGGACGACTAGCGGGTTCCTACGAGCAGTACTTC
CAGRLAGSYEQYF